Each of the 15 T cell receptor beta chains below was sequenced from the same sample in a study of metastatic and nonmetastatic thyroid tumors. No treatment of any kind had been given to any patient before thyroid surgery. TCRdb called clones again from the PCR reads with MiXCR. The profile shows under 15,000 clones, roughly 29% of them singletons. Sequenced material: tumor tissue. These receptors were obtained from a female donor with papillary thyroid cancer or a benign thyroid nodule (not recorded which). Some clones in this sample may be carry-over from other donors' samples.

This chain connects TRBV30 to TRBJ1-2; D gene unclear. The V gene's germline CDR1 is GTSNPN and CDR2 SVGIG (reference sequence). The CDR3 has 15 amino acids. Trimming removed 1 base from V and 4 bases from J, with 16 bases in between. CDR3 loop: CAWSADWALSYGYTF. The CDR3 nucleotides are TGTGCCTGGAGTGCGGACTGGGCTTTAAGCTATGGCTACACCTTC.

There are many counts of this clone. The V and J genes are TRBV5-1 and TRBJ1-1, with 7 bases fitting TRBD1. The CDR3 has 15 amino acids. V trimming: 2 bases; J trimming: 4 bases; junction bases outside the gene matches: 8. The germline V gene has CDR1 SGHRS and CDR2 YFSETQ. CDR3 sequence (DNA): TGCGCCAGCAGCTTTACAGGGGTAGGCGGCACTGAAGCTTTCTTT. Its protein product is CASSFTGVGGTEAFF.

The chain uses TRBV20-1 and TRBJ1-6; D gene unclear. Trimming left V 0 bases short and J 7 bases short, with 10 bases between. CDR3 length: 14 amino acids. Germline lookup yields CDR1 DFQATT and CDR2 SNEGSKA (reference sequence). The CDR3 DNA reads TGCAGTGCTAGAGAGTTACTTGAGAATTCACCCCTCCACTTT. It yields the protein CSARELLENSPLHF.

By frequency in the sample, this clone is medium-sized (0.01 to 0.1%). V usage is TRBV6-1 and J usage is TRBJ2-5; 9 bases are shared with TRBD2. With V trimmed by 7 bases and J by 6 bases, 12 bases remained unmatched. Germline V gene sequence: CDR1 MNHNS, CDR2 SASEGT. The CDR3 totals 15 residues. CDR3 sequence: CASKGSAGGMKTQYF. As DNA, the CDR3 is TGTGCCAGCAAGGGTTCGGCGGGGGGGATGAAGACCCAGTACTTC.

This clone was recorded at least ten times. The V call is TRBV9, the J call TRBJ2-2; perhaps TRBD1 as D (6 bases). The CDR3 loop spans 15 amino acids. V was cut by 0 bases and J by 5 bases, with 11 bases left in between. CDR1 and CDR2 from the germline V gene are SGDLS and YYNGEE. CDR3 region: CASSVEQGGTGELFF. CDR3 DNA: TGTGCCAGCAGCGTAGAACAGGGCGGGACCGGGGAGCTGTTTTTT.

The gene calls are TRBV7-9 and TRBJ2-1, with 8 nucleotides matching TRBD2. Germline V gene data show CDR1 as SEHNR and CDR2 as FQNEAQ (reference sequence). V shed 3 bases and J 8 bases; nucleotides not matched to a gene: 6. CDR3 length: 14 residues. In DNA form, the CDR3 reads TGTGCCAGCAGCTTGCACGGGGGGGCGCATGAGCAGTTCTTC. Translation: CASSLHGGAHEQFF.

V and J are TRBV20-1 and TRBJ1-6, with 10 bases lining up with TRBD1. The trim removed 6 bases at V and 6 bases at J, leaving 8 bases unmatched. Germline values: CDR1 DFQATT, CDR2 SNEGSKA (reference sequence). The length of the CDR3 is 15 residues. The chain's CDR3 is CSAVDRGLGNSPLHF. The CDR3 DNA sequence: TGCAGTGCAGTCGACAGGGGGCTTGGTAATTCACCCCTCCACTTT.

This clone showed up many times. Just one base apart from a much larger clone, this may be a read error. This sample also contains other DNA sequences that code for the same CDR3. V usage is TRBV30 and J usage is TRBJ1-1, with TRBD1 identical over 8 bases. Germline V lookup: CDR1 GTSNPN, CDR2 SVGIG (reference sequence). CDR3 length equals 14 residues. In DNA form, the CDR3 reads TGTGCCTGGGGGACAGGTAATTCGGGCACTGAGGCTTTCTTT. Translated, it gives CAWGTGNSGTEAFF.

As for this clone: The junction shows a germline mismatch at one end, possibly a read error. The CDR3 loop reads CVTIRATGAYGYTF. The CDR3 DNA sequence: TGTGTCACCATCAGAGCCACGGGAGCCTATGGCTACACCTTC. The chain joins TRBV15 to TRBJ1-2; D is unclear. CDR1 and CDR2 from the germline V gene are LNHNV and YYDKDF (reference sequence). This CDR3 contains 14 residues.

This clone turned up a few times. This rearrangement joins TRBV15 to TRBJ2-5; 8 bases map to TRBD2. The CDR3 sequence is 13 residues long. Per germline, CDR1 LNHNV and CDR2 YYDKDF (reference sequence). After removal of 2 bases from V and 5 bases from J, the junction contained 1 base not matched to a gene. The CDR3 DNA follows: TGTGCCACCAGCAGAATAGCGGGGGAGACCCAGTACTTC. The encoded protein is CATSRIAGETQYF.

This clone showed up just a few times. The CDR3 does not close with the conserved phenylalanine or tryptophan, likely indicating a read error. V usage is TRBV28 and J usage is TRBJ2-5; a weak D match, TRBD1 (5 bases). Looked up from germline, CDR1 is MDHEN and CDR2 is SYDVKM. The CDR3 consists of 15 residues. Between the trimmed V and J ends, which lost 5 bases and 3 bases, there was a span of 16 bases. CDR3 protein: CASSPPLPGKETQYL. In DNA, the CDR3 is TGTGCCAGCAGTCCACCCCTCCCAGGGAAAGAGACCCAGTACTTA.

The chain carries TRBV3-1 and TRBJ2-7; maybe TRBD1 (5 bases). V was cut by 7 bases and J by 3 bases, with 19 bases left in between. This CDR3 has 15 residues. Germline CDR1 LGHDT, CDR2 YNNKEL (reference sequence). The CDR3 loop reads CASNHLDTGDYEQYF. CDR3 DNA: TGTGCCAGCAACCACCTGGACACCGGAGACTACGAGCAGTACTTC.

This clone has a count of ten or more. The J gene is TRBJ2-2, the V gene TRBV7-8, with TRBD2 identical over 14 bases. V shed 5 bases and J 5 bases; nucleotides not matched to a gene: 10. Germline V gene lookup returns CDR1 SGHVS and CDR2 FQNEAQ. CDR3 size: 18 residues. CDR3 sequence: CASSPGTSGSKGTGELFF. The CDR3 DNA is TGTGCCAGCAGCCCGGGGACTAGCGGGAGTAAGGGGACCGGGGAGCTGTTTTTT.

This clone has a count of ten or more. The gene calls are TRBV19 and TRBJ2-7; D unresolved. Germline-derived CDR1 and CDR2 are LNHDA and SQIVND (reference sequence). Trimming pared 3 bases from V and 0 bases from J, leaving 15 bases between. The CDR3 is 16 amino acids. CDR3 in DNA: TGTGCCAGTAGTATTTCCGGGTATGCGTCCTCCTACGAGCAGTACTTC. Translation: CASSISGYASSYEQYF.

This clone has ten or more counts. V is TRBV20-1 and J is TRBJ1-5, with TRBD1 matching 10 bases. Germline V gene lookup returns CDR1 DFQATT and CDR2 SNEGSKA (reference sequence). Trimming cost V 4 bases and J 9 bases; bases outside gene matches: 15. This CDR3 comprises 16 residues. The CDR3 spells CSAKFLTRQGAWPQHF. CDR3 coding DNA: TGCAGTGCTAAGTTCTTAACAAGACAGGGGGCATGGCCCCAGCATTTT.